The count of the clone carrying this T cell receptor (beta chain) is one. What it recognizes is unknown. V dropped 2 bases and J dropped 5 bases, with 16 bases sitting between them. Looked up from germline, CDR1 is MDHEN and CDR2 is SYDVKM. The CDR3 spans 16 residues. The entry originates in a study of cytomegalovirus exposure and HLA in healthy donors. Study background: Ancestry clustering placed roughly four fifths of approximately 420 genotyped donors in the Caucasian-associated cluster.

Study-wide findings and caveats: The investigators catalogued 160 or so TCR beta chains as cytomegalovirus-associated. Equally common other TCR beta chains were less clonally expanded than HLA-associated ones, a later analysis found.

The PCR was carried out with 60 Vbeta primers and 13 Jbeta primers. Measured with immunoSEQ multiplex PCR; TCRdb has only the in-frame clones, and not every one. The sample yields about 190,000 clones, around 87% seen once. The sequence was collected from a man aged 30-40 years in good health and CMV-seronegative. Sequencing used PBMCs. V gene TRBV28 combines with J gene TRBJ2-1; maybe TRBD2 (6 bases). The CDR3 bases are TGTGCCAGCAGTTTAGGGGGACTCCGTACTCACAATGAGCAGTTCTTC. Protein: CASSLGGLRTHNEQFF.